These T cell receptor beta chains were read from a single sample in a study of shared clonotypes between healthy human individuals. TCRdb's table, derived via immunoSEQ multiplex PCR, lists solely in-frame clones and lacks some. The sample lists some 630,000 clones, around 96% occurring once. The sample taken for sequencing was naive CD8+ T cells sorted from blood. The origin of the receptors is a woman in her twenties or thirties in good health. Each CDR3 is given with its conserved first and last residue. The D gene is left open where the match is weak. Where a row states a size, it is once, few, many or the class of an expanded clone; other rows omit it.

D gene: -
J gene: TRBJ2-5
V gene: TRBV27
clone size: -
CDR3 DNA: TGTGCCAGCAGTTTGATAGGGTCCCCCGGGACCCAGTACTTC
CDR3 protein: CASSLIGSPGTQYF

D gene: -
J gene: TRBJ2-2
V gene: TRBV13
clone size: -
CDR3 DNA: TGTGCCAGCAGCCCCCCGTCGGGATCTACCGGGGAGCTGTTTTTT
CDR3 protein: CASSPPSGSTGELFF

D gene: -
J gene: TRBJ1-1
V gene: TRBV6-5
clone size: -
CDR3 DNA: TGTGCCAGCAGCTCGATCTCCCGGGAGGCTTTCTTT
CDR3 protein: CASSSISREAFF

D gene: -
J gene: TRBJ1-4
V gene: TRBV5-5
clone size: -
CDR3 DNA: TGTGCCAGCAGCTTGATATCTAATGAAAAACTGTTTTTT
CDR3 protein: CASSLISNEKLFF

D gene: -
J gene: TRBJ1-4
V gene: TRBV28
clone size: -
CDR3 DNA: TGTGCCAGCAGTCCACGACAGGTGGCCCATGAAAAACTGTTTTTT
CDR3 protein: CASSPRQVAHEKLFF

D gene: -
J gene: TRBJ2-7
V gene: TRBV7-6
clone size: -
CDR3 DNA: TGTGCCAGCAGCCAGGATTTCGGACAGAGCTCCTACGAGCAGTACTTC
CDR3 protein: CASSQDFGQSSYEQYF

D gene: TRBD1
J gene: TRBJ1-2
V gene: TRBV15
clone size: once
CDR3 DNA: TGTGCCACCAGCCCCATCGGACAGGAGTATGGCTACACCTTC
CDR3 protein: CATSPIGQEYGYTF

D gene: -
J gene: TRBJ2-1
V gene: TRBV6-6
clone size: -
CDR3 DNA: TGTGCCAGCAGTGTTTACAGGGATGACAATGAGCAGTTCTTC
CDR3 protein: CASSVYRDDNEQFF

D gene: -
J gene: TRBJ1-2
V gene: TRBV4-1
clone size: -
CDR3 DNA: TGCGCCAGCAGCCTCCACTGGTCTTCAGGGGGCTACACCTTC
CDR3 protein: CASSLHWSSGGYTF

D gene: TRBD2
J gene: TRBJ2-3
V gene: TRBV9
clone size: -
CDR3 DNA: TGTGCCAGCGGTTACCTAGCGGGAGGGCAAGATACGCAGTATTTT
CDR3 protein: CASGYLAGGQDTQYF

D gene: -
J gene: TRBJ2-5
V gene: TRBV11-2
clone size: -
CDR3 DNA: TGTGCCAGCAGCTCCGGGGGGACCCAGTACTTC
CDR3 protein: CASSSGGTQYF

D gene: -
J gene: TRBJ1-2
V gene: TRBV6-4
clone size: once
CDR3 DNA: TGTGCCAGCAGTGAGGATCAACTGGCTTATGGCTACACCTTC
CDR3 protein: CASSEDQLAYGYTF

D gene: -
J gene: TRBJ2-3
V gene: TRBV9
clone size: -
CDR3 DNA: TGTGCCAGCAGCGTAGATCTACCCACAGATACGCAGTATTTT
CDR3 protein: CASSVDLPTDTQYF

D gene: -
J gene: TRBJ2-7
V gene: TRBV11-2
clone size: once
CDR3 DNA: TGTGCCAGCAGCTTCGGTCCTCGGGACTCCTACGAGCAGTACTTC
CDR3 protein: CASSFGPRDSYEQYF

D gene: TRBD2
J gene: TRBJ2-7
V gene: TRBV11-2
clone size: -
CDR3 DNA: TGTGCCAGCAGCTTAGGCGGACTAGCGGGAGTGGTCTACGAGCAGTACTTC
CDR3 protein: CASSLGGLAGVVYEQYF

D gene: -
J gene: TRBJ2-7
V gene: TRBV19
clone size: -
CDR3 DNA: TGTGCCAGTAGCCCTGGGGGGCGCTACGAGCAGTACTTC
CDR3 protein: CASSPGGRYEQYF

D gene: -
J gene: TRBJ2-7
V gene: TRBV28
clone size: -
CDR3 DNA: TGTGCCAGCTCAAAGCCCCCGAGCTACGAGCAGTACTTC
CDR3 protein: CASSKPPSYEQYF